This TCR beta chain is from a study of T cell responses to AZD1222 COVID-19 vaccine (dated by TCRdb to 2020 to 2022). The study in broad terms: AZD1222 recipients given second doses at about 4 weeks or at about 12 weeks were pooled, since spike-specific TCR depth and breadth were not found to differ between the two schedules. A total of approximately 240 trial participants underwent TCR sequencing, of whom nearly 210 had received two doses of AZD1222 and 26 had received two doses of the MenACWY control vaccine. Enrollment into the trials was organized by age into subgroups of 18-55, 56-69 and 70-plus years, and those subgroups contained roughly 150, 30 and 60 TCR-sequenced participants, respectively.

Results and caveats for the whole study, not just this receptor: Reportedly, close to half of the unique spike-specific TCRs recognized epitopes lying outside the regions that are mutated in the B.1.351 and B.1.1.7 variants. Because no day 14 peak-response samples were available, repertoires were characterized only after the peak T cell response. Vaccine-associated CD4 TCRs spanned the whole spike protein, with dominant responses in regions 160-218 and 743-854. The 56-69-year group was small, and its depth increase did not reach significance, likely because of low power. Only five or six AZD1222 recipients were SARS-CoV-2 seropositive at baseline, limiting conclusions about previously exposed vaccinees. Participants were mostly white British and included more females than males, and it was suggested by the authors that clonal diversity may have been underestimated. After two AZD1222 doses, both the breadth and the depth of spike-specific TCRs were significantly higher than at day 0 and than in MenACWY recipients.

The CDR3 regions of human TCRbeta chains were analyzed by immunosequencing. In the source study's methods: TCRs in the repertoires were matched against a reference library of SARS-CoV-2-specific TCRs that had been generated with the MIRA antigen-specificity platform. Breadth was defined as the fraction of unique TCRs that were SARS-CoV-2-associated. Depth was defined as the fraction of total T cells that were SARS-CoV-2-associated. Using the MIRA data, each spike-specific TCR was mapped to the spike region that the TCR reacts to and placed in a CD4 or CD8 class. Log10-transformed breadth and depth values were compared by one-way ANOVA with Sidak's multiple comparisons tests. TCRdb mirrors the immuneACCESS table, restricted to in-frame sequences. Some clones are absent from its copies; in checked studies, under half trace to an unresolved V gene, and the reason for the others is unknown. V and J calls and clone size come straight from that table; D and trimming were deduced from the DNA. This sample holds about 100,000 clones; 86% were observed only once. The ten largest account for 1.4% of the sample.

V is reduced by 1 base and J by 4 bases, leaving a spacing of 19 bases between them. According to the germline V gene, CDR1 reads SGHTA and CDR2 reads FQGNSA. The CDR3 spans 17 residues, from the cysteine through the phenylalanine. CDR3 DNA only is kept here, 51 bases in frame from base 1. Note on this clone: The specificity of this receptor is unknown. The sample holds no much larger clone one base away, and base qualities are not on file.

The time point label, as the study defines it: baseline before first vaccination. Vaccinee samples came from UK trials COV001 and COV002, including a single-blind randomized controlled phase 2/3 trial of AZD1222 (ChAdOx1 nCoV-19) in healthy adults. For TCRbeta chain sequencing, PBMC samples were collected from trial participants at day 0 and at day 28 after the second dose. The TCR sequence derives from an adult in good health. Sample: peripheral blood, taken on day 0 of AZD1222 vaccination. The sequence links TRBV7-2 to TRBJ2-5, with a weak D call of TRBD2 (5 bases match). CDR3 region: CASSLVPRGLHAETQYF. Here is the DNA: TGTGCCAGCAGCTTAGTTCCCCGGGGTTTGCACGCAGAGACCCAGTACTTC. The CDR3, completed at both ends by the reference TRBV7-2 and TRBJ2-5 genes, gives the full variable domain GAGVSQSPSNKVTEKGKDVELRCDPISGHTALYWYRQSLGQGLEFLIYFQGNSAPDKSGLPSDRFSAERTGGSVSTLTIQRTQQEDSAVYLCASSLVPRGLHAETQYFGPGTRLLVL.